The 14 T cell receptor delta chains presented below share a single source sample, sequenced in a study of γδ T cells in repeated Plasmodium falciparum infection. Vgamma9/Vdelta2+ and Vdelta2-negative gammadelta T cells were flow-sorted from PBMC for bulk sequencing. TCRdb redid clone calling on the multiplex PCR reads using CATT. The sample carries roughly 93,000 delta-chain clones, roughly 1.4% recorded once. The sample taken for sequencing was gamma-delta T cells from blood. These receptor sequences come from a pool of human donors (malaria-infected and uninfected, not separated).

This clone was seen only a few times. The TCRdb protein, from a much larger clone, departs from this DNA's translation at residue 7, likely by read error; the protein shown derives from the DNA. The V gene is TRDV1, the J gene TRDJ1, with TRDD2 identical over 7 bases. The J gene comes from matching the DNA to germline here; TCRdb lacks it. The CDR3 consists of 19 residues. Per the germline V gene, CDR1 is TSWWSYY and CDR2 is QGS. J gave up 2 bases and V 1 base, and 16 bases lay outside the gene matches. This CDR3 is CALGEPVIPTEIGTDKLIF. As DNA, the CDR3 is TGTGCTCTTGGGGAACCGGTGATTCCTACAGAGATTGGGACCGATAAACTCATCTTT.

CDR3 nucleotides: TGTGCTCTTAGTCTCCCGGCTGTGTCTGGGGGATACTTGCCCCGTAGAACCGATAAACTCATCTTT. It translates to CALSLPAVSGGYLPRRTDKLIF. The genes are TRDV1 and TRDJ1; 11 bases agree with TRDD3. The J gene is not listed in TCRdb, so it was assigned here from a DNA match to germline. Germline CDR1 reads TSWWSYY; CDR2 reads QGS. The CDR3 runs to 22 residues. V shed 8 bases, J shed 2 bases, and the junction held 28 bases outside the gene matches.

Details on this clone: This DNA's translation and the protein TCRdb lists, from a much larger clone, do not match at residue 15, likely due to a read error; the protein shown is translated from the DNA. No J gene was assigned, while the V gene was called as TRDV1; the table's D call, TRDD3, was not checked against the DNA. CDR3 length: 17 residues. Germline V gene lookup returns CDR1 TSWWSYY and CDR2 QGS. The CDR3 DNA sequence: TGTGCTCTTGGGGAAATCCCTTCCTTTACTGGGGGAGCCAAACACATCTTT. It yields the protein CALGEIPSFTGGAKHIF.

This clone was counted between two and nine times. One base separates it from a far larger clone, so it is likely a read error. This sample includes further DNA sequences coding for the same CDR3. This chain joins TRDV2 and TRDJ1; 10 bases are shared with TRDD3. TCRdb is silent on the J gene; assignment here came from matching the DNA to germline. The length of the CDR3 is 18 residues. The germline V gene has CDR1 GEAIGNYY and CDR2 EKD. The CDR3 sequence is CACDTVNRGIRGTDKLIF. The CDR3, as DNA: TGTGCCTGCGACACCGTCAACCGGGGGATACGCGGCACCGATAAACTCATCTTT.

A remark on this clone: A far more abundant clone sits one base away, making this likely a read error. Other DNA sequences in this specimen translate into the identical CDR3. The J gene is TRDJ1, the V gene TRDV2; D may be TRDD3 (5 bases). The J gene is not listed in TCRdb, so it was assigned here from a DNA match to germline. The CDR3 sequence is 21 residues long. Trimming removed 3 bases at V and 0 bases at J, with 31 bases between. Germline-derived CDR1 and CDR2 are GEAIGNYY and EKD. The CDR3 is CACDQGQLLGDHLSNTDKLIF. The CDR3 coding sequence is TGTGCCTGTGACCAGGGACAATTACTCGGGGACCACTTAAGTAACACCGATAAACTCATCTTT.

Turning to this clone: TCRdb pairs this DNA with a much larger clone's protein that differs at residue 5, likely a read error; the protein shown was translated from the DNA. The CDR3 region has the DNA TGTGCTCTTGGGGGCTTAGCGGGGATTACCGATAAACTCATCTTT. Amino acid sequence: CALGGLAGITDKLIF. The genes are TRDV1 and TRDJ1; a possible D gene is TRDD3 (6 bases). Because TCRdb records no J gene, it was assigned here through a match of the DNA to germline. In germline, CDR1 is TSWWSYY, CDR2 QGS. This CDR3 spans 15 amino acids. Trimming left V 4 bases short and J 2 bases short, with 14 bases between.

This clone was seen more than once but under ten times. The TCRdb protein, from a much larger clone, departs from this DNA's translation at residue 14, likely by read error; the protein shown derives from the DNA. The chain couples TRDV2 to TRDJ1; TRDD3 matches 9 bases. CDR1 GEAIGNYY and CDR2 EKD come from the germline V gene. V shed 0 bases, J shed 9 bases, and the junction held 16 bases outside the gene matches. This CDR3 is 17 amino acids long. The CDR3 here is CACDTVGLTGGVQELIF. Here the CDR3 DNA reads TGTGCCTGTGACACCGTGGGGTTAACTGGGGGAGTACAAGAACTCATCTTT.

Of note for this clone: A read error is likely here: a far larger clone is one base away. Other DNA sequences in the same sample also yield this CDR3. This chain joins TRDV1 and TRDJ1; no definite D call. The germline V gene has CDR1 TSWWSYY and CDR2 QGS. This CDR3 is 15 amino acids long. The CDR3 reads CALGESLEHTDKLIF. The CDR3 nucleotides are TGTGCTCTTGGGGAAAGTCTGGAGCACACCGATAAACTCATCTTC.

On this clone: TCRdb assigns this DNA the protein of a much larger clone, which departs from its translation at residue 18; this likely reflects a read error, and the protein shown comes from translating the DNA. The chain uses TRDV1 and TRDJ1; 9 positions match TRDD3. Assignment of the J gene here rests on matching the DNA to germline, because TCRdb gives none. After removal of 3 bases from V and 3 bases from J, the junction contained 29 bases not matched to a gene. The CDR3 runs 23 residues. From germline, CDR1 is TSWWSYY and CDR2 QGS. CDR3 nucleotides: TGTGCTCTTGGGGACCCCTTCCCTTACTGGGGGACCGCGTCTGGCCCGTACGCCGATAAACTCATCTTT. Protein: CALGDPFPYWGTASGPYADKLIF.

This clone was seen repeatedly, ten times or more. This rearrangement joins TRDV2 to TRDJ1; 10 bases map to TRDD3. In the absence of a J gene in TCRdb, the DNA was matched to germline to assign it here. The CDR3 runs 21 residues. CDR1 and CDR2 (germline): GEAIGNYY, EKD. The V segment lost 1 base and the J segment 8 bases; nucleotides outside the gene matches: 27. The CDR3 protein is CACDTLHGGGTVVLGDRKLIF. In DNA, the CDR3 is TGTGCCTGTGACACTCTACACGGGGGAGGTACGGTCGTACTGGGGGATCGGAAACTCATCTTT.

This clone was seen a few times. TCRdb's listed protein matches a much larger clone and diverges from this DNA's translation at residue 11, likely through a read error; the protein shown comes from the DNA. The V and J genes are TRDV1 and TRDJ1, with TRDD3 matching 8 bases. The J gene was not available in TCRdb and was assigned here by matching the DNA to germline segments. Per germline, CDR1 TSWWSYY and CDR2 QGS. There are 15 residues in the CDR3. V trimming: 5 bases; J trimming: 6 bases; junction bases outside the gene matches: 11. The CDR3 sequence is CALGFYWGYSNKLIF. CDR3 bases: TGTGCTCTTGGGTTTTACTGGGGATACAGCAATAAACTCATCTTT.

Comments on this clone: TCRdb pairs this DNA with a much larger clone's protein that differs at residue 8, likely a read error; the protein shown was translated from the DNA. The chain employs TRDV1 and TRDJ1; 8 nucleotides match TRDD3. As TCRdb names no J gene, one was assigned here on the basis of a DNA match to germline. The CDR3 has 23 amino acids. Germline V gives CDR1 TSWWSYY, CDR2 QGS. J was trimmed by 3 bases and V by 0 bases; bases with no gene match: 27. CDR3 in amino acids: CALGELPRLPKTLWGTPPDKLIF. The CDR3 nucleotides are TGTGCTCTTGGGGAACTACCCCGCCTTCCCAAGACTCTCTGGGGGACCCCTCCCGATAAACTCATCTTT.

This clone was recorded a few times. TCRdb records a much larger clone's protein for this DNA, with a difference at residue 6 that likely arises from a read error; the protein given is the translation of the DNA. V gene TRDV1 combines with J gene TRDJ1; 9 bases fit TRDD3. The germline V gene has CDR1 TSWWSYY and CDR2 QGS. The V segment lost 3 bases and the J segment 3 bases; nucleotides outside the gene matches: 26. CDR3 length: 22 residues. CDR3 loop: CALGDEILLPQYWGTLPDKLIF. CDR3 in DNA: TGTGCTCTTGGGGATGAAATCCTTCTGCCGCAGTACTGGGGGACACTACCCGATAAACTCATCTTT.

Worth noting for this clone: This DNA translates differently at residue 6 from the TCRdb protein, which is that of a much larger clone; a read error is likely, and the protein shown is the DNA's own translation. The CDR3 DNA reads as TGTGCTCTTGGGAGCACCAAGGGGATCTGTGGGATACGAAGTAAACTCATCTTT. Its protein product is CALGSTKGICGIRSKLIF. The V and J genes are TRDV1 and TRDJ1; 8 nucleotides agree with TRDD3. CDR1 and CDR2 (germline): TSWWSYY, QGS. The V segment lost 5 bases and the J segment 7 bases; nucleotides outside the gene matches: 21. The length of the CDR3 is 18 residues.